These 3 T cell receptor beta chains were all obtained from the same sample, sequenced in a study of vaccination effects on CD4 cells after COVID-19 (dated by TCRdb to 2021 to 2024). Their antigens remain unidentified. After less than 13 days of culture, CD4+ T cells were isolated with the EasySep CD4+ T cell isolation kit. Each participant received two doses of an mRNA SARS-CoV-2 vaccine, either BNT162b2 or mRNA-1273. The protocol used for the library was the immunoSEQ multiplex PCR assay. TCRdb took over this immuneACCESS table, retaining in-frame rearrangements with V and J assigned. Such tables are incomplete; in checked studies, under half of the missing clones stem from an unresolved V gene, and the remainder is unexplained. Present in this sample are about 73,000 clones, over 65% of which were seen just once. The ten largest account for about 2.5% of the sample. Specimen: CD4+ T cells from PBMCs cultured without peptide, collected after COVID-19 vaccination. Receptors were obtained from a human donor who received a COVID-19 vaccine.

V gene TRBV11-2 combines with J gene TRBJ2-2, with D perhaps being TRBD1 or TRBD2 (5 bases each). From germline, CDR1 is SGHAT and CDR2 FQNNGV. The CDR3 sequence is 16 residues long. V lost 1 base and J lost 2, with 11 bases in between. CDR3 sequence reads: CASSLGPGPNTGELFF. CDR3 sequence (DNA): TGTGCCAGCAGCTTAGGTCCGGGGCCTAACACCGGGGAGCTGTTTTTT.

The chain recombines TRBV27 with TRBJ1-4, with D tentatively TRBD1 (5 bases). Germline loops: CDR1 MNHEY, CDR2 SMNVEV (reference sequence). CDR3 length: 14 amino acids. The V and J ends lost 6 bases and 6 bases respectively, with 14 bases between them. The CDR3 here is CASSPGTADEKLFF. CDR3 coding DNA: TGTGCCAGCAGCCCCGGGACGGCAGATGAAAAACTGTTTTTT.

The gene calls are TRBV9 and TRBJ1-1, with unresolved D. V gave up 2 bases and J gave up 5 bases, with 10 bases separating them. Germline CDR1 reads SGDLS; CDR2 reads YYNGEE. This CDR3 has 13 residues. CDR3 sequence reads: CASSVYLGTEAFF. The CDR3 DNA follows: TGTGCCAGCAGCGTCTATCTTGGGACTGAAGCTTTCTTT.